One sample yielded the 24 T cell receptor beta chains listed below, sequenced in a study of a mutant IDH1 vaccine in newly diagnosed glioma. Generated by immunoSEQ multiplex PCR, the TCRdb table keeps only in-frame clones and is missing some. The data contain about 58,000 clones, around 84% of them singletons. The antigens for these receptors are not known. The time point here: week 5, during vaccination. The content of each vaccine dose was 300 ug of mutant IDH1 20-mer peptide, and topical imiquimod accompanied it. The source was PBMCs, collected from a glioma patient whose treatment included an IDH1 peptide vaccine. The receptors derive from a woman aged 45-60 years with glioma.

The chain is built from TRBV14 and TRBJ2-5, with TRBD1 identical over 8 bases. Germline CDR1 SGHDN, CDR2 FVKESK. The junction had 9 bases not matched to a gene; V was cut back by 2 bases and J by 7 bases. The CDR3 is 15 amino acids. DNA for the CDR3: TGTGCCAGCAGCCAAACCGATCCCACAGGGGGGACCCAGTACTTC. The encoded protein is CASSQTDPTGGTQYF.

The CDR3 loop is CASSYSVQLPEKLFF. The CDR3 nucleotides are TGTGCCAGCAGTTACTCGGTGCAGCTTCCCGAAAAACTGTTTTTT. This rearrangement joins TRBV6-5 to TRBJ1-4, with D hard to call. Trimming shortened V by 0 bases and J by 8 bases, and 13 bases separated the two germline ends. The CDR3 contains 15 residues. The germline CDR1 and CDR2 sequences are MNHEY and SVGAGI.

This clone was counted between two and nine times. The rearrangement uses TRBV4-3 and TRBJ1-1, with D uncertain. V was clipped by 0 bases and J by 7 bases, with 12 bases between them. The germline CDR1 and CDR2 sequences are LGHNA and YSLEER. The CDR3 has 14 residues. The CDR3 reads CASSQDRAAGEAFF. The CDR3 bases are TGCGCCAGCAGCCAAGATCGGGCCGCCGGTGAAGCTTTCTTT.

The CDR3, as DNA: TGTGCCTGCGGACTCACGAACACCGGGGAGCTGTTTTTT. This translates into CACGLTNTGELFF. The genes are TRBV27 and TRBJ2-2, with D possibly matching TRBD2 (5 bases). In germline, CDR1 is MNHEY, CDR2 SMNVEV (reference sequence). This CDR3 spans 13 amino acids. Trimming shortened V by 11 bases and J by 0 bases, and 10 bases separated the two germline ends.

This rearrangement joins TRBV19 to TRBJ2-5; perhaps D is TRBD1 or TRBD2 (5 bases each). V was pared by 5 bases and J by 4 bases, with 11 bases between. CDR3 size: 13 residues. Germline V lookup: CDR1 LNHDA, CDR2 SQIVND (reference sequence). Written as DNA, the CDR3 is TGTGCCAGTAGTCACGGGACCCGAGAGACCCAGTACTTC. This encodes CASSHGTRETQYF. Full variable domain (outside the CDR3, taken from reference TRBV19 and TRBJ2-5): DGGITQSPKYLFRKEGQNVTLSCEQNLNHDAMYWYRQDPGQGLRLIYYSQIVNDFQKGDIAEGYSVSREKKESFPLTVTSAQKNPTAFYLCASSHGTRETQYFGPGTRLLVL.

CDR3 in DNA: TGTGCCAGCAGCTCAACAGCCATCGAGCAGTACTTC. Its protein is CASSSTAIEQYF. V usage is TRBV7-8 and J usage is TRBJ2-7, with D unresolved. The CDR3 contains 12 residues. V was pared by 4 bases and J by 6 bases, with 10 bases between. Germline CDR1 is SGHVS and CDR2 is FQNEAQ.

This clone was detected only once. The genes are TRBV7-2 and TRBJ2-3; possible D gene TRBD2, 7 bases. This CDR3 has 16 residues. V was pared by 5 bases and J by 6 bases, with 21 bases between. Germline CDR1 is SGHTA and CDR2 is FQGNSA. The CDR3: CASSPRGSGLIDTQYF. CDR3 nucleotides: TGTGCCAGCAGCCCCAGGGGTAGCGGGTTGATTGATACGCAGTATTTT. Combining the CDR3 with reference TRBV7-2 and TRBJ2-3 gives the whole variable domain GAGVSQSPSNKVTEKGKDVELRCDPISGHTALYWYRQSLGQGLEFLIYFQGNSAPDKSGLPSDRFSAERTGGSVSTLTIQRTQQEDSAVYLCASSPRGSGLIDTQYFGPGTRLTVL.

This chain uses TRBV7-3 with TRBJ2-7; TRBD1 agrees at 10 bases. The junction had 8 bases not matched to a gene; V was cut back by 4 bases and J by 5 bases. This CDR3 contains 15 residues. Germline V gene sequence: CDR1 SGHTA, CDR2 FQGTGA. The chain's CDR3 is CASSSGTGDADEQYF. The CDR3 DNA follows: TGTGCCAGCAGCTCCGGGACAGGGGATGCGGACGAGCAGTACTTC.

This clone was observed a few times. This chain links TRBV7-6 with TRBJ1-2; 9 positions match TRBD1. The germline V gene has CDR1 SGHVS and CDR2 FNYEAQ. The CDR3 totals 13 residues. The ends lost 4 bases at V and 9 bases at J; junction bases unmatched: 6. CDR3: CASSSPDRGSYTF. The CDR3 region has the DNA TGTGCCAGCAGCTCACCAGACAGGGGGAGCTACACCTTC.

For the CDR3, the DNA is TGTGCCAGCAGCGTCCGCCCACAAGCTTTCTTT. It is translated as CASSVRPQAFF. The chain employs TRBV9 and TRBJ1-1; D uncertain. Trimming took off 2 bases at V and 9 bases at J, with 8 bases between the two ends. Germline CDR1 SGDLS, CDR2 YYNGEE. This CDR3 is built from 11 residues.

The chain links TRBV28 to TRBJ2-1, with TRBD1 matching 9 bases. V lost 3 bases and J lost 8; bases outside the gene matches: 5. This CDR3 comprises 14 residues. Germline CDR1 MDHEN, CDR2 SYDVKM. The CDR3 sequence is CASSLTGGRDEQFF. The CDR3 coding sequence is TGTGCCAGCAGTTTGACAGGGGGAAGAGATGAGCAGTTCTTC. The full variable domain, its missing parts supplied by reference TRBV28 and TRBJ2-1, is DVKVTQSSRYLVKRTGEKVFLECVQDMDHENMFWYRQDPGLGLRLIYFSYDVKMKEKGDIPEGYSVSREKKERFSLILESASTNQTSMYLCASSLTGGRDEQFFGPGTRLTVL.

The chain uses TRBV11-3 and TRBJ2-1; D remains unclear. Germline assignment: CDR1 SGHNT and CDR2 YENEEA. This CDR3 comprises 13 residues. Trimming left V 5 bases short and J 2 bases short, with 7 bases between. CDR3 in amino acids: CASSQTPYNEQFF. The CDR3 DNA follows: TGTGCCAGCAGCCAGACACCCTACAATGAGCAGTTCTTC. The full variable domain, in which reference TRBV11-3 and TRBJ2-1 provide the parts outside the CDR3, is EAGVVQSPRYKIIEKKQPVAFWCNPISGHNTLYWYLQNLGQGPELLIRYENEEAVDDSQLPKDRFSAERLKGVDSTLKIQPAELGDSAVYLCASSQTPYNEQFFGPGTRLTVL.

This clone was counted between two and nine times. This chain uses TRBV7-2 with TRBJ1-2; no reliable D call. V was trimmed by 5 bases and J by 4 bases, leaving 20 bases between them. CDR3 size: 16 residues. CDR1 and CDR2 from the germline V gene are SGHTA and FQGNSA. The CDR3 region has the DNA TGTGCCAGCAGCCCCCGGACCGGCCTATTTTTCTATGGCTACACCTTC. This codes for CASSPRTGLFFYGYTF.

The chain is built from TRBV18 and TRBJ2-7; the match to TRBD1 covers 7 bases. This CDR3 has 16 amino acids. Germline V lookup: CDR1 KGHSH, CDR2 LQKENI. J lost 7 bases, V lost 4 bases, and 16 bases had no gene match. CDR3 residues: CASSRTGQALNREQYF. CDR3 DNA: TGTGCCAGCTCACGGACCGGACAGGCACTAAATCGAGAGCAGTACTTC. Supplemented by reference TRBV18 and TRBJ2-7, the full variable domain reads NAGVMQNPRHLVRRRGQEARLRCSPMKGHSHVYWYRQLPEEGLKFMVYLQKENIIDESGMPKERFSAEFPKEGPSILRIQQVVRGDSAAYFCASSRTGQALNREQYFGPGTRLTVT.

This clone was detected once. This rearrangement joins TRBV6-4 to TRBJ2-7, with 8 bases matching TRBD1. The CDR3 is 13 residues long. CDR1 and CDR2 from the germline V gene are MRHNA and SNTAGT. Unmatched junction bases numbered 8, after V lost 0 bases and J lost 13 bases. CDR3 bases: TGTGCCAGCAGTGACTCATCGTGGGACAGGTTATACTTC. Its translation: CASSDSSWDRLYF.

This chain connects TRBV19 to TRBJ2-2, with 9 nucleotides matching TRBD1. This CDR3 region has 16 residues. V was pared by 5 bases and J by 2 bases, with 6 bases of the junction left unmatched. Germline CDR1 LNHDA, CDR2 SQIVND (reference sequence). The CDR3 reads CASSVRQGVNTGELFF. In nucleotides, the CDR3 is TGTGCCAGTAGTGTACGACAGGGGGTCAACACCGGGGAGCTGTTTTTT. The whole variable domain, remainder taken from reference TRBV19 and TRBJ2-2, is DGGITQSPKYLFRKEGQNVTLSCEQNLNHDAMYWYRQDPGQGLRLIYYSQIVNDFQKGDIAEGYSVSREKKESFPLTVTSAQKNPTAFYLCASSVRQGVNTGELFFGEGSRLTVL.

The rearrangement links TRBV5-8 to TRBJ1-4; TRBD1 aligns across 7 bases. The CDR3 contains 15 residues. CDR1 and CDR2 from the germline V gene are SGHTS and YDEGEE. The V and J ends lost 10 bases and 3 bases, in that order; junction bases with no gene match: 12. CDR3 sequence reads: CAANYRGSSNEKLFF. CDR3 nucleotide sequence: TGTGCCGCCAATTACAGGGGAAGTTCTAATGAAAAACTGTTTTTT.

This rearrangement joins TRBV30 to TRBJ2-7; D not certain. The CDR3 has 11 amino acids. Looked up from germline, CDR1 is GTSNPN and CDR2 is SVGIG (reference sequence). Between the trimmed V and J ends, which lost 1 base and 3 bases, there was a span of 4 bases. CDR3 protein: CAWSDNYEQYF. The CDR3, as DNA: TGTGCCTGGAGTGACAACTACGAGCAGTACTTC.

This sequence joins TRBV28 and TRBJ2-6; 13 nucleotides line up with TRBD2. The CDR3 runs 17 residues. V lost 10 bases to trimming and J lost 0 bases; unmatched junction nucleotides: 6. The germline CDR1 and CDR2 sequences are MDHEN and SYDVKM. The CDR3 here is CATTSGGSSSGANVLTF. Written as DNA, the CDR3 is TGTGCCACGACTAGCGGGGGGTCAAGCTCTGGGGCCAACGTCCTGACTTTC.

V usage is TRBV7-2 and J usage is TRBJ1-4, with 7 bases aligning to TRBD1. V was pared by 4 bases and J by 4 bases, with 6 bases of the junction left unmatched. This CDR3 region has 15 residues. The germline V gene encodes CDR1 SGHTA and CDR2 FQGNSA. CDR3 bases: TGTGCCAGCAGCTCCCAAGGGACAGTTAATGAAAAACTGTTTTTT. This encodes CASSSQGTVNEKLFF.

Remarks on this clone: A read error may account for a junction end that differs from germline. The chain carries TRBV7-7 and TRBJ2-1; no clear D gene. There are 13 residues in the CDR3. CDR1 and CDR2 from the germline V gene are SSHAT and FNYEAQ (reference sequence). The CDR3 protein is CASSLTRANEQFF. The CDR3 DNA reads as TGTGCTAGCAGCTTGACAAGGGCCAATGAGCAGTTCTTC.

V and J are TRBV12-5 and TRBJ1-5; no reliable D call. V dropped 6 bases and J dropped 4 bases, with 10 bases sitting between them. The CDR3 is 13 amino acids. The germline V gene encodes CDR1 LGHNT and CDR2 FRNRAP. The CDR3 nucleotides are TGTGCTAGTGGCCCAAAAATAAATCAGCCCCAGCATTTT. Translated: CASGPKINQPQHF.

The chain couples TRBV5-4 to TRBJ2-1, with 7 nucleotides matching TRBD2. In germline, CDR1 is SGHNT, CDR2 YYREEE (reference sequence). The CDR3 is made up of 16 amino acids. The junction had 11 bases not matched to a gene; V was cut back by 4 bases and J by 4 bases. CDR3 amino acids: CASSPSSAGPYNEQFF. The CDR3 region has the DNA TGTGCCAGCAGCCCCTCCTCAGCGGGGCCTTACAATGAGCAGTTCTTC.

The chain links TRBV9 to TRBJ2-2, with no clear D. The CDR3 loop spans 16 amino acids. The V end lost 0 bases, the J end lost 1 base, and 10 bases lay between the germline ends. Germline CDR1 and CDR2: SGDLS and YYNGEE. CDR3 amino acids: CASSVEVAWNTGELFF. CDR3 DNA: TGTGCCAGCAGCGTAGAGGTAGCCTGGAACACCGGGGAGCTGTTTTTT.